Listed below are T cell receptor beta chains from one sample, sequenced in a study of T-cell memory formation after mild COVID-19. TCRdb independently ran MiXCR on the 5' RACE reads; one entry per CDR3 protein. The table has about 270,000 distinct CDR3 sequences, approximately 15% seen once. What was sequenced was PBMCs or a T cell subset sorted from them (not recorded which). Receptors were obtained from an adult woman who had mild COVID-19 (a few samples of this study predate the infection). Cell type and time point are not known. The CDR3 runs from the conserved cysteine through the conserved F or W.

v_call: TRBV18; j_call: TRBJ1-2; cdr3_aa: CASSGAEGYGYTF
v_call: TRBV5-1; j_call: TRBJ2-2; cdr3_aa: CASSFHSQGTTGELFF
v_call: TRBV9; j_call: TRBJ2-7; cdr3_aa: CASRKTSGETYEQYF
v_call: TRBV25-1; j_call: TRBJ2-3; cdr3_aa: CATGLVPQYF
v_call: TRBV6-1; j_call: TRBJ2-7; cdr3_aa: CATFNPFGTLLYEQYF
v_call: TRBV12-3/TRBV12-4; j_call: TRBJ2-3; cdr3_aa: CASRPSGDTDTQYF
v_call: TRBV20-1; j_call: TRBJ1-2; cdr3_aa: CSARATGGEGNYGYTF
v_call: TRBV7-9; j_call: TRBJ2-3; cdr3_aa: CASSFEGARADTQYF
v_call: TRBV6-1; j_call: TRBJ1-1; cdr3_aa: CASSLQAAEAFF
v_call: TRBV7-9; j_call: TRBJ2-1; cdr3_aa: CASSLDFSAQFF
v_call: TRBV7-2; j_call: TRBJ2-7; cdr3_aa: CASSSRESYEQYF
v_call: TRBV5-1; j_call: TRBJ1-1; cdr3_aa: CASSMIWTGNTEAFF
v_call: TRBV20-1; j_call: TRBJ2-5; cdr3_aa: CSARGRGAYQETQYF
v_call: TRBV4-1; j_call: TRBJ2-3; cdr3_aa: CASSQKSTFADTQYF
v_call: TRBV12-3/TRBV12-4; j_call: TRBJ1-1; cdr3_aa: CASSPQDRAATEAFF
v_call: TRBV20-1; j_call: TRBJ2-5; cdr3_aa: CSARWDRGETQYF
v_call: TRBV24-1; j_call: TRBJ2-1; cdr3_aa: CATSDPSGLVGRNEQFF
v_call: TRBV15; j_call: TRBJ1-5; cdr3_aa: CATSRDMDYNQPQHF
v_call: TRBV12-3/TRBV12-4; j_call: TRBJ2-5; cdr3_aa: CASSSAQGVGETQYF
v_call: TRBV12-3/TRBV12-4; j_call: TRBJ1-2; cdr3_aa: CASSSPSNYGYTF
v_call: TRBV6-1; j_call: TRBJ2-7; cdr3_aa: CASSPGFGQAYEQYF
v_call: TRBV20-1; j_call: TRBJ2-1; cdr3_aa: CSAPKRGGGNEQFF
v_call: TRBV18; j_call: TRBJ1-2; cdr3_aa: CASSPPTGQFYGYTF
v_call: TRBV27; j_call: TRBJ1-2; cdr3_aa: CASSSPLRGRLGYTF
v_call: TRBV27; j_call: TRBJ2-7; cdr3_aa: CASSLLAGAFYEQYF
v_call: TRBV7-9; j_call: TRBJ2-7; cdr3_aa: CASSFFGEGDEQYF
v_call: TRBV7-9; j_call: TRBJ2-1; cdr3_aa: CASSLRDSRNNEQFF
v_call: TRBV12-3/TRBV12-4; j_call: TRBJ1-2; cdr3_aa: CASSLVLGTLVRGYTF
v_call: TRBV5-1; j_call: TRBJ2-1; cdr3_aa: CASSLIAGGPTDEQFF
v_call: TRBV9; j_call: TRBJ2-2; cdr3_aa: CASSGGETGELFF
v_call: TRBV24-1; j_call: TRBJ2-3; cdr3_aa: CATEGQGSTDTQYF
v_call: TRBV5-6; j_call: TRBJ2-7; cdr3_aa: CASSWWTGDYEQYF
v_call: TRBV18; j_call: TRBJ2-7; cdr3_aa: CASSPTSQGFYEQYF
v_call: TRBV12-3/TRBV12-4; j_call: TRBJ2-3; cdr3_aa: CASSSRIQIAGGHPDTQYF
v_call: TRBV20-1; j_call: TRBJ2-4; cdr3_aa: CSALAGGANIQYF
v_call: TRBV5-6; j_call: TRBJ1-4; cdr3_aa: CASSSDRRYEKLFF
v_call: TRBV5-1; j_call: TRBJ2-3; cdr3_aa: CASSFQGAGDTQYF
v_call: TRBV12-3/TRBV12-4; j_call: TRBJ2-3; cdr3_aa: CASSAIRGDTQYF
v_call: TRBV7-9; j_call: TRBJ2-1; cdr3_aa: CASSLAGGNSNEQFF
v_call: TRBV7-3; j_call: TRBJ1-6; cdr3_aa: CASSSQPTGSPLHF
v_call: TRBV11-1; j_call: TRBJ2-1; cdr3_aa: CASIPWRAVSSYNEQFF
v_call: TRBV4-1; j_call: TRBJ2-2; cdr3_aa: CASSPGRVGQNTGELFF
v_call: TRBV7-3; j_call: TRBJ2-2; cdr3_aa: CASSPDRGQGGELFF
v_call: TRBV29-1; j_call: TRBJ2-6; cdr3_aa: CSVKGLRPPSGANVLTF
v_call: TRBV7-9; j_call: TRBJ1-1; cdr3_aa: CASSDRTYTEAFF
v_call: TRBV7-2; j_call: TRBJ2-1; cdr3_aa: CASSPRDSISEQFF
v_call: TRBV7-9; j_call: TRBJ1-2; cdr3_aa: CASSPGAEDLYGYTF
v_call: TRBV6-5; j_call: TRBJ1-1; cdr3_aa: CASREDRGNTEAFF
v_call: TRBV18; j_call: TRBJ2-7; cdr3_aa: CASSRKTGTGSYEQYF
v_call: TRBV6-2/TRBV6-3; j_call: TRBJ2-5; cdr3_aa: CASSYTGTAQETQYF
v_call: TRBV7-9; j_call: TRBJ1-1; cdr3_aa: CASSLKDGHTEAFF
v_call: TRBV18; j_call: TRBJ2-3; cdr3_aa: CASSSDRGKQYF
v_call: TRBV4-2; j_call: TRBJ2-3; cdr3_aa: CASSQPTSGGTDTQYF
v_call: TRBV5-6; j_call: TRBJ2-7; cdr3_aa: CASSFQGVSDEQYF
v_call: TRBV29-1; j_call: TRBJ2-2; cdr3_aa: CSVGTGSRVTGELFF
v_call: TRBV5-1; j_call: TRBJ2-7; cdr3_aa: CASSLLLIPPSEQYF
v_call: TRBV20-1; j_call: TRBJ2-1; cdr3_aa: CSASRFSGSSYNEQFF
v_call: TRBV6-5; j_call: TRBJ2-1; cdr3_aa: CASSYALGEQFF